Each of the 25 T cell receptor beta chains below was sequenced from the same sample in a study of blood T cell repertoires in COVID-19. The repertoire was sequenced with immunoSEQ multiplex PCR; TCRdb's copy has only in-frame clones and lacks some. Of fewer than 250,000 clones in the sample, less than 90% were seen once. The source material was peripheral blood. These receptor sequences come from a man between 65 and 85 years old with acute or convalescent COVID-19.

The chain recombines TRBV7-6 with TRBJ2-5, with D possibly being TRBD1 (5 bases). The CDR3 sequence is 16 residues long. The V gene lost 5 bases and the J gene lost 2 bases, with 18 bases spanning the gap. Germline assignment: CDR1 SGHVS and CDR2 FNYEAQ. CDR3 protein: CASSEFRVRNQETQYF. CDR3 in DNA: TGTGCCAGCAGCGAATTCAGGGTACGGAATCAAGAGACCCAGTACTTC.

The chain joins TRBV2 to TRBJ1-2; D gene uncertain. CDR1 and CDR2 from the germline V gene are SNHLY and FYNNEI. V was pared by 7 bases and J by 14 bases, with 20 bases between. The CDR3 sequence is 12 residues long. CDR3 region: CASNAGPPPSTF. The CDR3, as DNA: TGTGCCAGCAATGCTGGGCCACCACCCTCAACCTTC.

The V and J genes are TRBV7-8 and TRBJ2-7, with 12 bases lining up with TRBD1. The length of the CDR3 is 17 residues. V trimming: 4 bases; J trimming: 0 bases; junction bases outside the gene matches: 7. Germline V gene lookup returns CDR1 SGHVS and CDR2 FQNEAQ. Here the CDR3 DNA reads TGTGCCAGCAGCTCGAGGGTGGGACAGGGGGCCTCCTACGAGCAGTACTTC. The encoded protein is CASSSRVGQGASYEQYF. Together with reference TRBV7-8 and TRBJ2-7, the CDR3 gives the full variable domain: GAGVSQSPRYKVAKRGQDVALRCDPISGHVSLFWYQQALGQGPEFLTYFQNEAQLDKSGLPSDRFFAERPEGSVSTLKIQRTQQEDSAVYLCASSSRVGQGASYEQYFGPGTRLTVT.

The V call is TRBV29-1, the J call TRBJ2-7, with 7 bases identical to TRBD2. CDR3 length: 13 residues. Germline CDR1 and CDR2: SQVTM and ANQGSEA. V was pared by 1 base and J by 5 bases, with 5 bases of the junction left unmatched. The CDR3 DNA follows: TGCAGCGTTGAAGGTGGGAGGGCCCACGAGCAGTACTTC. Its protein is CSVEGGRAHEQYF.

The chain uses TRBV5-1 and TRBJ1-1, with D hard to call. The germline gives CDR1 SGHRS, CDR2 YFSETQ. V was trimmed by 4 bases and J by 0 bases, leaving 7 bases between them. The CDR3 spans 13 residues. CDR3: CASSPLLNTEAFF. The CDR3 nucleotides read TGCGCCAGCAGCCCTCTTTTGAACACTGAAGCTTTCTTT. Looking up the rest from reference TRBV5-1 and TRBJ1-1 gives the full variable domain: KAGVTQTPRYLIKTRGQQVTLSCSPISGHRSVSWYQQTPGQGLQFLFEYFSETQRNKGNFPGRFSGRQFSNSRSEMNVSTLELGDSALYLCASSPLLNTEAFFGQGTRLTVV.

The CDR3 protein is CASSSTGYTEAFF. The CDR3 bases are TGTGCCAGTAGTAGTACAGGGTACACTGAAGCTTTCTTT. The chain combines TRBV19 with TRBJ1-1; perhaps TRBD1 as D (6 bases). This CDR3 has 13 residues. The germline V gene encodes CDR1 LNHDA and CDR2 SQIVND (reference sequence). Trimming stripped 4 bases from V and 3 bases from J, with 9 bases between. Complete variable domain (other parts from reference TRBV19 and TRBJ1-1): DGGITQSPKYLFRKEGQNVTLSCEQNLNHDAMYWYRQDPGQGLRLIYYSQIVNDFQKGDIAEGYSVSREKKESFPLTVTSAQKNPTAFYLCASSSTGYTEAFFGQGTRLTVV.

The rearrangement links TRBV18 to TRBJ1-1; D is possibly TRBD1 (5 bases). V lost 3 bases, J lost 5 bases, and 10 bases lay in between. This CDR3 spans 13 amino acids. Germline assignment: CDR1 KGHSH and CDR2 LQKENI. The CDR3 DNA reads as TGTGCCAGCTCACCGAGGACATTTACTGAAGCTTTCTTT. It is translated as CASSPRTFTEAFF.

In its sample, this clone was seen once. The V call is TRBV3-1 (or the pseudogene TRBV3-2), the J call TRBJ1-4; D is ambiguous. V gave up 6 bases and J gave up 0 bases, with 5 bases separating them. The CDR3 length is 13 residues. Germline V gives CDR1 LGHDT, CDR2 YNNKEL (reference sequence). CDR3 coding DNA: TGTGCCAGCAGGAGGGCAACTAATGAAAAACTGTTTTTT. Translation gives CASRRATNEKLFF.

The chain has TRBV28 and TRBJ1-4, with TRBD1 matching 8 bases. Germline-derived CDR1 and CDR2 are MDHEN and SYDVKM. V gave up 5 bases and J gave up 8 bases; unmatched junction bases: 10. The CDR3 is made up of 15 amino acids. The CDR3 spells CASSPAGGVSEKLFF. The DNA of the CDR3 is TGTGCCAGCAGTCCGGCAGGGGGCGTTTCAGAAAAACTGTTTTTT.

This sequence joins TRBV13 and TRBJ2-5; 10 bases map to TRBD1. Germline V lookup: CDR1 PRHDT, CDR2 FYEKMQ (reference sequence). J was trimmed by 10 bases and V by 5 bases; bases with no gene match: 19. This CDR3 region has 17 residues. The CDR3 DNA reads TGTGCCAGCAGCCCCACGAGGGGGGGACAGGGGACCCCAATCCAGTACTTC. Protein: CASSPTRGGQGTPIQYF.

The chain carries TRBV5-1 and TRBJ2-5, with TRBD1 matching over 7 bases. Germline V gene lookup returns CDR1 SGHRS and CDR2 YFSETQ. The CDR3 has 15 residues. Trimming took 0 bases from V and 5 from J; bases not matched to a gene: 7. The CDR3 here is CASSLGDSPGETQYF. The CDR3 bases are TGCGCCAGCAGCTTGGGGGACAGTCCGGGGGAGACCCAGTACTTC.

The table lists this clone with a count of one. V usage is TRBV15 and J usage is TRBJ1-2; D is unresolved. The CDR3 covers 13 residues. With 5 bases removed from V and 8 bases from J, the gap between germline ends came to 15 bases. The germline V gene has CDR1 LNHNV and CDR2 YYDKDF (reference sequence). CDR3 in DNA: TGTGCCACCAGCGATGGGCGGGTGGGCGGCTACACCTTC. Translation gives CATSDGRVGGYTF.

V is TRBV7-9 and J is TRBJ1-2; unclear D gene. The germline gives CDR1 SEHNR, CDR2 FQNEAQ (reference sequence). The CDR3 extends over 12 amino acids. V was cut by 5 bases and J by 5 bases, with 9 bases left in between. This CDR3 is CASSLEAYGYTF. CDR3 coding DNA: TGTGCCAGCAGCCTTGAGGCGTATGGCTACACCTTC.

The chain uses TRBV7-2 and TRBJ1-1; D might be TRBD1 (6 bases). The CDR3 runs 13 residues. From germline, CDR1 is SGHTA and CDR2 FQGNSA. V shed 3 bases and J shed 8 bases, with 13 bases lying between them. The CDR3 DNA is TGTGCCAGCAGCTTCCACAGGGAGTTAGAAGCTTTCTTT. The encoded protein is CASSFHRELEAFF.

The chain couples TRBV30 to TRBJ1-1; the D gene is possibly TRBD1 (5 bases). Trimming cost V 2 bases and J 2 bases, with 9 bases left between them. In germline, CDR1 is GTSNPN, CDR2 SVGIG (reference sequence). The CDR3 sequence is 13 residues long. The DNA of the CDR3 is TGTGCCTGGAGTTCAGGGATAAACACTGAAGCTTTCTTT. It specifies CAWSSGINTEAFF.

J is TRBJ1-1 and V is TRBV2, with D perhaps TRBD1 (5 bases). This CDR3 contains 15 residues. The V end was cut by 1 base, the J end by 2 bases, with 11 bases between. The V gene's germline CDR1 is SNHLY and CDR2 FYNNEI. The CDR3 bases are TGTGCCAGCAGTGAAGTGCGGACAAGCAACACTGAAGCTTTCTTT. Its translation is CASSEVRTSNTEAFF.

The rearrangement uses TRBV19 and TRBJ1-5, with 7 nucleotides matching TRBD1. Germline loops: CDR1 LNHDA, CDR2 SQIVND (reference sequence). The ends lost 7 bases at V and 3 bases at J; junction bases unmatched: 9. The CDR3 has 15 amino acids. CDR3 sequence (DNA): TGTGCCAGTACCAACACAGGGGCCAACAATCAGCCCCAGCATTTT. As protein: CASTNTGANNQPQHF. The entire variable domain, with the rest obtained from reference TRBV19 and TRBJ1-5, is as follows: DGGITQSPKYLFRKEGQNVTLSCEQNLNHDAMYWYRQDPGQGLRLIYYSQIVNDFQKGDIAEGYSVSREKKESFPLTVTSAQKNPTAFYLCASTNTGANNQPQHFGDGTRLSIL.

The chain couples TRBV4-3 to TRBJ1-1, with TRBD1 matching 8 bases. CDR1 LGHNA and CDR2 YSLEER come from the germline V gene. Trimming cost V 5 bases and J 5 bases; bases outside gene matches: 7. This CDR3 contains 14 residues. The CDR3 loop reads CASSDRGERTEAFF. The CDR3 nucleotides read TGCGCCAGCAGCGACAGGGGTGAGAGAACTGAAGCTTTCTTT.

This chain joins TRBV12-3 or TRBV12-4 and TRBJ2-7; D might be TRBD1 (6 bases). CDR3 length: 12 residues. Trimming stripped 9 bases from V and 5 bases from J, with 14 bases between. CDR3 amino acids: CASSPQGNEQYF. The CDR3 DNA is TGTGCCAGTTCGCCACAGGGCAACGAGCAGTACTTC.

This chain uses TRBV21-1 with TRBJ2-7; the table's D call, TRBD2, was not checked against the DNA. TRBV21-1 is flagged as a pseudogene. The CDR3 covers 16 residues. The CDR3 DNA sequence: TGTGCCAGCCCCTGGATGCGGGAGAGGGGATTTTACGAGCAGTACTTC. It codes for CASPWMRERGFYEQYF.

This clone was counted only a few times. The rearrangement uses TRBV6-5 and TRBJ1-2, with D hard to call. The CDR3 covers 13 residues. Looked up from germline, CDR1 is MNHEY and CDR2 is SVGAGI. Trimming cost V 3 bases and J 2 bases, with 7 bases left between them. The CDR3 bases are TGTGCCAGCAGTTATGCCCAGAACTATGGCTACACCTTC. Its protein product is CASSYAQNYGYTF.

The J gene is TRBJ1-4, the V gene TRBV4-1; D is perhaps TRBD1 (5 bases). Germline assignment: CDR1 MGHRA and CDR2 YSYEKL. V lost 4 bases and J 3 bases, leaving 9 bases between the germline ends. The CDR3 covers 14 residues. CDR3: CASSPGPANEKLFF. The CDR3 DNA reads TGCGCCAGCAGCCCAGGGCCGGCTAATGAAAAACTGTTTTTT.

The chain combines TRBV28 with TRBJ2-3; 7 bases line up with TRBD2. V lost 10 bases, J lost 1 base, and 8 bases stayed unmatched. Germline V CDR1 and CDR2: MDHEN, SYDVKM. This CDR3 spans 14 amino acids. The CDR3 protein is CATTFTSGTDTQYF. CDR3 in DNA: TGTGCCACCACTTTCACTAGCGGCACAGATACGCAGTATTTT.

CDR3 residues: CASSLARTGPNTGELFF. The CDR3 DNA reads as TGTGCCAGCAGCTTGGCTAGGACAGGGCCCAACACCGGGGAGCTGTTTTTT. The rearrangement joins TRBV7-9 to TRBJ2-2; TRBD1 aligns across 8 bases. Germline V gene sequence: CDR1 SEHNR, CDR2 FQNEAQ (reference sequence). V lost 3 bases to trimming and J lost 2 bases; unmatched junction nucleotides: 8. The CDR3 is 17 amino acids.

The chain is built from TRBV28 and TRBJ2-7; D gene ambiguous. CDR3 length: 12 residues. Germline values: CDR1 MDHEN, CDR2 SYDVKM. V was clipped by 5 bases and J by 3 bases, with 8 bases between them. The DNA for the CDR3 is TGTGCCAGCAGTAACAGCATCTACGAGCAGTACTTC. Translating it yields CASSNSIYEQYF.